This TCR beta chain was retrieved from a study of technical replicates of blood from a few donors. Germline lookup yields CDR1 SGHAT and CDR2 FQNNGV. The CDR3 covers 14 residues. V dropped 6 bases and J dropped 0 bases, with 11 bases sitting between them. Sequencing was performed with immunoSEQ multiplex PCR; in TCRdb, only in-frame clones are kept and a portion is missing. The table has tens of thousands of clones, approximately 89% seen once. This clone was seen a single time. This TCR came from a human donor in good health. Some clones in this sample may be carry-over from other donors' samples. The sequencing sample was made of PBMCs. This chain uses TRBV11-2 with TRBJ1-1, with D unclear. CDR3: CASRIAGMNTEAFF. In DNA, the CDR3 is TGTGCCAGCAGAATAGCGGGCATGAACACTGAAGCTTTCTTT.